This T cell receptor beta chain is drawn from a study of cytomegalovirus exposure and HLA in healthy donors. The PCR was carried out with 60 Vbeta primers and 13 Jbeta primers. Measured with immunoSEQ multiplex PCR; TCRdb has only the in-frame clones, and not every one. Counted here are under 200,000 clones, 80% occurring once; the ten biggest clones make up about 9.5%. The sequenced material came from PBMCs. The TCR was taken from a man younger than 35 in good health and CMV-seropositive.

The CDR3 DNA reads TGTGCCAGCGGCACCCTTCTCTCTGGGGCCAACGTCCTGACTTTC. Protein product: CASGTLLSGANVLTF. The genes are TRBV6-1 and TRBJ2-6; D is undetermined. The ends were cut back, 8 bases at V and 0 bases at J, with 11 bases in the middle. This CDR3 comprises 15 residues. The germline CDR1 and CDR2 sequences are MNHNS and SASEGT.